Listed here are 5 T cell receptor beta chains from one sample, sequenced in a study of T cell responses to AZD1222 COVID-19 vaccine. Method: immunoSEQ multiplex PCR; TCRdb's copy keeps in-frame clones and lacks some. The repertoire includes about 140,000 clones, more than 80% of them detected once, and about 7.5% sits in the top ten. The sample consisted of peripheral blood, taken 28 days after the second dose of the MenACWY control vaccine. The source is an adult who received the MenACWY meningococcal vaccine as a control.

The chain is built from TRBV7-6 and TRBJ2-1; 12 nucleotides match TRBD2. The CDR3 has 17 amino acids. J lost 9 bases, V lost 0 bases, and 9 bases had no gene match. Germline CDR1 reads SGHVS; CDR2 reads FNYEAQ. This CDR3 is CASSLASLAGGRSEQFF. In DNA form, the CDR3 reads TGTGCCAGCAGCTTAGCCTCCCTAGCGGGGGGGCGGAGTGAGCAGTTCTTC.

V and J are TRBV6-2 or TRBV6-3 and TRBJ1-1, with D tentatively TRBD1 (5 bases). The CDR3 runs to 13 residues. Germline V CDR1 and CDR2: MNHEY, SVGEGT. The V end lost 2 bases, the J end lost 7 bases, and 11 bases lay between the germline ends. The CDR3 DNA reads TGTGCCAGCAGTTACACGGGGCTTGGTGAAGCTTTCTTT. This sequence encodes CASSYTGLGEAFF.

This sequence joins TRBV7-2 and TRBJ1-3; 7 bases fit TRBD1. Germline V gene data show CDR1 as SGHTA and CDR2 as FQGNSA. CDR3 size: 14 residues. Trimming took 3 bases from V and 2 from J; bases not matched to a gene: 1. The CDR3 sequence: CASSLGTAGNTIYF. For the CDR3, the DNA is TGTGCCAGCAGCTTGGGGACAGCTGGAAACACCATATATTTT.

This chain links TRBV7-2 with TRBJ2-5; D uncertain. CDR3 length equals 11 residues. Trimming removed 8 bases at V and 1 base at J, with 5 bases between. Germline CDR1 is SGHTA and CDR2 is FQGNSA. CDR3: CASRTQETQYF. For the CDR3, the DNA is TGTGCCAGCCGGACCCAAGAGACCCAGTACTTC.

This clone was counted once. This rearrangement joins TRBV9 to TRBJ2-2, with D tentatively TRBD2 (5 bases). V lost 2 bases and J 3 bases, leaving 8 bases between the germline ends. The CDR3 covers 14 residues. Germline V gene sequence: CDR1 SGDLS, CDR2 YYNGEE. The CDR3 sequence is CASSVEEDTGELFF. In DNA form, the CDR3 reads TGTGCCAGCAGCGTGGAGGAAGACACCGGGGAGCTGTTTTTT.